This is a list of T cell receptor beta chains from one sample in a study of T cell clusters in autoimmune cytopenias. TCRdb reworked the multiplex PCR reads into one entry per CDR3 protein, no DNA. The sample has about a thousand distinct CDR3 sequences. Sequences were obtained from peripheral blood. These receptors originate from a human donor with an autoimmune cytopenia or autoimmune hepatitis (not recorded which). CDR3s include the opening cysteine and the closing phenylalanine or tryptophan. Each record gives: clone size, V gene, J gene, CDR3 protein. Size is omitted from some rows. Given values are once, few, many or a class for expanded clones.

abundance: -
v_gene: TRBV4-2
j_gene: TRBJ2-7
CDR3aa: CASSQGEGTYEQYF

abundance: -
v_gene: TRBV7-2
j_gene: TRBJ1-1
CDR3aa: CASSLNGAGTEAFF

abundance: -
v_gene: TRBV20-1
j_gene: TRBJ2-5
CDR3aa: CSARAYYGVQETQYF

abundance: medium-sized
v_gene: TRBV12-3/TRBV12-4
j_gene: TRBJ1-2
CDR3aa: CASGTRTGAMGNYGYTF

abundance: -
v_gene: TRBV19
j_gene: TRBJ2-1
CDR3aa: CASSMTGGSYNEQFF

abundance: medium-sized
v_gene: TRBV27
j_gene: TRBJ1-2
CDR3aa: CASSPSNRGWSGYTF

abundance: -
v_gene: TRBV4-3
j_gene: TRBJ2-1
CDR3aa: CASSQDRGGVYNEQFF

abundance: large
v_gene: TRBV19
j_gene: TRBJ2-5
CDR3aa: CASSSERRTAGISQYF

abundance: medium-sized
v_gene: TRBV5-1
j_gene: TRBJ2-2
CDR3aa: CASSLTWGTSGTGELFF

abundance: medium-sized
v_gene: TRBV15
j_gene: TRBJ2-7
CDR3aa: CATRREPGQSGEQYF

abundance: medium-sized
v_gene: TRBV5-6
j_gene: TRBJ1-1
CDR3aa: CASSLDENTEAFF

abundance: -
v_gene: TRBV11-1
j_gene: TRBJ1-2
CDR3aa: CASSQDGTVLYGYTF

abundance: -
v_gene: TRBV20-1
j_gene: TRBJ1-2
CDR3aa: CSARGNNYGYTF

abundance: -
v_gene: TRBV7-9
j_gene: TRBJ2-3
CDR3aa: CASSSQGSTDTQYF

abundance: medium-sized
v_gene: TRBV5-1
j_gene: TRBJ2-4
CDR3aa: CASSPHVRGRDIQYF

abundance: medium-sized
v_gene: TRBV27
j_gene: TRBJ1-2
CDR3aa: CASKRAGEGGYTF

abundance: -
v_gene: TRBV7-6
j_gene: TRBJ2-5
CDR3aa: CASSYPTSGGETQYF

abundance: -
v_gene: TRBV12-5
j_gene: TRBJ1-1
CDR3aa: CASREGGGGTEAFF

abundance: -
v_gene: TRBV14
j_gene: TRBJ2-1
CDR3aa: CASSHPAGTYNEQFF

abundance: medium-sized
v_gene: TRBV5-1
j_gene: TRBJ2-5
CDR3aa: CASSSTSGGYNNQETQYF

abundance: -
v_gene: TRBV2
j_gene: TRBJ1-6
CDR3aa: CAGSVRAGGSNSPLHF

abundance: large
v_gene: TRBV27
j_gene: TRBJ1-5
CDR3aa: CASSLSAGVQPQHF

abundance: medium-sized
v_gene: TRBV30
j_gene: TRBJ1-3
CDR3aa: CAWSAGGGGNTIYF

abundance: -
v_gene: TRBV21-1
j_gene: TRBJ2-3
CDR3aa: CASSKVGGGRGTQYF

abundance: large
v_gene: TRBV15
j_gene: TRBJ2-1
CDR3aa: CAGSSGYNEQFF

abundance: medium-sized
v_gene: TRBV5-6
j_gene: TRBJ2-4
CDR3aa: CASSMVTGDGIQYF

abundance: -
v_gene: TRBV7-2
j_gene: TRBJ1-5
CDR3aa: CASSSSGGSNQPQHF

abundance: -
v_gene: TRBV7-9
j_gene: TRBJ1-3
CDR3aa: CASSTGGNTIYF

abundance: -
v_gene: TRBV24-1
j_gene: TRBJ1-2
CDR3aa: CATRDRGGGYTF

abundance: -
v_gene: TRBV20-1
j_gene: TRBJ1-5
CDR3aa: CSAARGRGNQPQHF

abundance: large
v_gene: TRBV11-1
j_gene: TRBJ2-5
CDR3aa: CASSNGRETQYF

abundance: medium-sized
v_gene: TRBV5-1
j_gene: TRBJ2-7
CDR3aa: CASSLDRIYEQYF

abundance: -
v_gene: TRBV20-1
j_gene: TRBJ2-1
CDR3aa: CSAETSGGAPEQFF

abundance: -
v_gene: TRBV19
j_gene: TRBJ2-1
CDR3aa: CASSTTGGYNEQFF

abundance: -
v_gene: TRBV11-2
j_gene: TRBJ1-5
CDR3aa: CASSERRGLNQPQHF

abundance: medium-sized
v_gene: TRBV11-1
j_gene: TRBJ1-2
CDR3aa: CASSLDRGHNNGYTF

abundance: medium-sized
v_gene: TRBV19
j_gene: TRBJ1-6
CDR3aa: CASSTWDSYNSPLHF

abundance: -
v_gene: TRBV5-1
j_gene: TRBJ2-5
CDR3aa: CASSLETSGGSGTQYF

abundance: medium-sized
v_gene: TRBV5-6
j_gene: TRBJ2-3
CDR3aa: CASSIPTGVTDTQYF

abundance: -
v_gene: TRBV7-2
j_gene: TRBJ2-7
CDR3aa: CASSYQRAYEQYF

abundance: -
v_gene: TRBV19
j_gene: TRBJ2-1
CDR3aa: CASSIAGGFNEQFF

abundance: -
v_gene: TRBV7-3
j_gene: TRBJ2-4
CDR3aa: CATLPHRAAVAKNIQYF

abundance: medium-sized
v_gene: TRBV11-2
j_gene: TRBJ2-1
CDR3aa: CASRSTSGVYEQFF

abundance: -
v_gene: TRBV2
j_gene: TRBJ1-4
CDR3aa: CASSYSGARGEKLFF

abundance: -
v_gene: TRBV20-1
j_gene: TRBJ2-7
CDR3aa: CSAGGDHYEQYF

abundance: large
v_gene: TRBV29-1
j_gene: TRBJ1-6
CDR3aa: CSVGEQGGDSPLHF

abundance: -
v_gene: TRBV7-2
j_gene: TRBJ1-2
CDR3aa: CASSAGQDYGYTF